One and the same sample provided the 15 T cell receptor beta chains below, sequenced in a study of blood T cell repertoires in COVID-19 (dated by TCRdb to about 2020). The library was produced with the immunoSEQ multiplex PCR assay. TCRdb's version of the immuneACCESS table is confined to in-frame rearrangements and falls short of the full clone set. An unresolved V gene accounts for under half of the shortfall where checked; the remainder is of unknown origin. This sample holds about 28,000 clones; approximately 83% were observed only once. The top ten clones comprise roughly 26% of the sample. The material sequenced was peripheral blood. The receptors derive from a human donor in a cohort sampled during active COVID-19.

V and J are TRBV7-9 and TRBJ1-6; TRBD1 might be the D (5 bases). V lost 10 bases and J lost 6, with 19 bases in between. Germline CDR1 SEHNR, CDR2 FQNEAQ (reference sequence). The CDR3 spans 15 residues. CDR3 in amino acids: CAIAGGNRFNSPLHF. The CDR3 DNA reads TGTGCCATCGCGGGGGGGAACAGATTTAATTCACCCCTCCACTTT.

V is TRBV7-3 and J is TRBJ1-2, with D maybe TRBD1 (5 bases). The CDR3 length is 15 residues. V was clipped by 5 bases and J by 0 bases, with 13 bases between them. Germline CDR1 SGHTA, CDR2 FQGTGA. CDR3 loop: CASSKTGLANYGYTF. CDR3 coding DNA: TGTGCCAGCAGCAAAACAGGCCTAGCTAACTATGGCTACACCTTC.

V usage is TRBV11-3 and J usage is TRBJ2-3, with TRBD1 matching 7 bases. CDR3 length: 15 amino acids. The germline V gene has CDR1 SGHNT and CDR2 YENEEA. Trimming took 5 bases from V and 5 from J; bases not matched to a gene: 10. The CDR3 DNA is TGTGCCAGCAGCATACGACAGGGATCAGGAGATACGCAGTATTTT. Translated: CASSIRQGSGDTQYF.

This rearrangement joins TRBV27 to TRBJ2-1; 8 bases line up with TRBD1. The CDR3 has 13 residues. Germline CDR1 MNHEY, CDR2 SMNVEV (reference sequence). V gave up 5 bases and J gave up 8 bases; unmatched junction bases: 5. In DNA, the CDR3 is TGTGCCAGCAGTAAACAGGGGGTCTATGAGCAGTTCTTC. Protein sequence: CASSKQGVYEQFF.

This sequence joins TRBV10-1 and TRBJ1-5; no definite D call. Between the trimmed V and J ends, which lost 1 base and 1 base, there was a span of 8 bases. This CDR3 spans 15 amino acids. Germline CDR1 is WNHNN and CDR2 is SYGVQD (reference sequence). The CDR3 DNA sequence: TGCGCCAGCAGTGAGTACCCAGTAAGCAATCAGCCCCAGCATTTT. Protein product: CASSEYPVSNQPQHF.

J is TRBJ2-7 and V is TRBV11-3; D is unclear. Germline V lookup: CDR1 SGHNT, CDR2 YENEEA. The length of the CDR3 is 12 residues. V dropped 1 base and J dropped 3 bases, with 4 bases sitting between them. CDR3 sequence (DNA): TGTGCCAGCAGCTTAGTCCACTACGAGCAGTACTTC. It specifies CASSLVHYEQYF.

This clone appeared once. The V call is TRBV28, the J call TRBJ2-2; 7 bases line up with TRBD2. This CDR3 spans 13 amino acids. Germline CDR1 and CDR2: MDHEN and SYDVKM. J was trimmed by 7 bases and V by 6 bases; bases with no gene match: 5. CDR3 region: CASSPGTNGELFF. CDR3 sequence (DNA): TGTGCCAGCAGCCCCGGGACTAACGGGGAGCTGTTTTTT.

The chain recombines TRBV7-2 with TRBJ2-7; the match to TRBD2 covers 7 bases. Trimming took 0 bases from V and 7 from J; bases not matched to a gene: 3. The CDR3 loop spans 13 amino acids. CDR1 and CDR2 (germline): SGHTA, FQGNSA. CDR3 in DNA: TGTGCCAGCAGCTTAGCGCACGGGGGGGAGCAGTACTTC. Encoded protein: CASSLAHGGEQYF.

The chain links TRBV27 to TRBJ2-1; 12 nucleotides agree with TRBD2. The germline gives CDR1 MNHEY, CDR2 SMNVEV (reference sequence). Trimming removed 5 bases from V and 4 bases from J; junction bases left unmatched: 18. The CDR3 covers 20 residues. CDR3 sequence reads: CASSPDPDYMTSGGYNEQFF. DNA for the CDR3: TGTGCCAGCAGTCCCGACCCCGACTATATGACTAGCGGGGGATACAATGAGCAGTTCTTC.

The chain couples TRBV10-3 to TRBJ2-7, with D perhaps matching TRBD2 (6 bases). This CDR3 contains 15 residues. Germline CDR1 and CDR2: ENHRY and SYGVKD. The V end was cut by 6 bases, the J end by 0 bases, with 15 bases between. The CDR3 nucleotides are TGTGCCATCAGGATAGGGACTCAGGGCTCCTACGAGCAGTACTTC. It yields the protein CAIRIGTQGSYEQYF.

The V and J genes are TRBV18 and TRBJ2-7; D may be TRBD1 (5 bases). CDR3 length: 15 residues. The germline V gene has CDR1 KGHSH and CDR2 LQKENI. Trimming left V 0 bases short and J 1 base short, with 10 bases between. CDR3 nucleotide sequence: TGTGCCAGCTCACCACCAGACAGAGCTTCCTACGAGCAGTACTTC. Its translation: CASSPPDRASYEQYF.

The gene calls are TRBV4-1 and TRBJ1-5; D is undetermined. The ends were cut back, 1 base at V and 0 bases at J, with 4 bases in the middle. This CDR3 spans 14 amino acids. Germline assignment: CDR1 MGHRA and CDR2 YSYEKL. The CDR3: CASSQAYSNQPQHF. The CDR3 DNA is TGCGCCAGCAGCCAAGCTTATAGCAATCAGCCCCAGCATTTT.

This sequence joins TRBV9 and TRBJ1-1; D call uncertain. Per the germline V gene, CDR1 is SGDLS and CDR2 is YYNGEE. Trimming left V 4 bases short and J 3 bases short, with 10 bases between. The CDR3 runs 13 residues. The CDR3 here is CASSPPPYTEAFF. The CDR3, as DNA: TGTGCCAGCAGCCCCCCTCCGTACACTGAAGCTTTCTTT. Full variable domain (rest looked up from reference TRBV9 and TRBJ1-1): DSGVTQTPKHLITATGQRVTLRCSPRSGDLSVYWYQQSLDQGLQFLIQYYNGEERAKGNILERFSAQQFPDLHSELNLSSLELGDSALYFCASSPPPYTEAFFGQGTRLTVV.

On this clone: Other DNA sequences in this sample translate to the same CDR3. The chain carries TRBV11-3 and TRBJ2-7; possibly TRBD2 for D (7 bases). The germline gives CDR1 SGHNT, CDR2 YENEEA. This CDR3 has 17 amino acids. The V end lost 3 bases, the J end lost 0 bases, and 18 bases lay between the germline ends. The CDR3 sequence is CASSLGGARGHSYEQYF. The DNA of the CDR3 is TGTGCCAGCAGCTTGGGGGGTGCGCGGGGGCACTCCTACGAGCAGTACTTC.

This chain connects TRBV13 to TRBJ1-1, with a tentative D call TRBD1 (5 bases). Trimming took off 3 bases at V and 1 base at J, with 9 bases between the two ends. Looked up from germline, CDR1 is PRHDT and CDR2 is FYEKMQ (reference sequence). CDR3 length: 14 amino acids. Here the CDR3 DNA reads TGTGCCAGCAGCTTGGGGAGGGGGAACACTGAAGCTTTCTTT. Residues: CASSLGRGNTEAFF.